This T cell receptor (beta chain) came from a study of cytomegalovirus exposure and HLA in healthy donors. The CDR3 has 17 amino acids. J gave up 1 base and V 2 bases, and 9 bases lay outside the gene matches. Germline assignment: CDR1 SGHVS and CDR2 FQNEAQ. Whole-study findings and limits: Reports indicated that the classifier achieved high specificity and sensitivity in diagnosing cytomegalovirus status. The study found most TCR sequences rare, yet found some public TCRs in many donors.

The PCR contained 60 Vbeta and 13 Jbeta primers. TCRdb keeps only in-frame clones here, not all; method: immunoSEQ multiplex PCR. Among approximately 140,000 clones listed, under 70% were seen once. Notes on this clone: Its cognate antigen is unknown.

The TCR originated in a woman aged 60-70 years in good health and CMV-seronegative. The sample taken for sequencing was PBMCs. The chain is built from TRBV7-8 and TRBJ2-3; 7 nucleotides match TRBD2. The CDR3 spells CASSLSPTSLGTDTQYF. The CDR3 nucleotides read TGTGCCAGCAGCTTATCCCCGACTAGCCTGGGCACAGATACGCAGTATTTT. Full variable domain (remainder filled in from reference TRBV7-8 and TRBJ2-3): GAGVSQSPRYKVAKRGQDVALRCDPISGHVSLFWYQQALGQGPEFLTYFQNEAQLDKSGLPSDRFFAERPEGSVSTLKIQRTQQEDSAVYLCASSLSPTSLGTDTQYFGPGTRLTVL.